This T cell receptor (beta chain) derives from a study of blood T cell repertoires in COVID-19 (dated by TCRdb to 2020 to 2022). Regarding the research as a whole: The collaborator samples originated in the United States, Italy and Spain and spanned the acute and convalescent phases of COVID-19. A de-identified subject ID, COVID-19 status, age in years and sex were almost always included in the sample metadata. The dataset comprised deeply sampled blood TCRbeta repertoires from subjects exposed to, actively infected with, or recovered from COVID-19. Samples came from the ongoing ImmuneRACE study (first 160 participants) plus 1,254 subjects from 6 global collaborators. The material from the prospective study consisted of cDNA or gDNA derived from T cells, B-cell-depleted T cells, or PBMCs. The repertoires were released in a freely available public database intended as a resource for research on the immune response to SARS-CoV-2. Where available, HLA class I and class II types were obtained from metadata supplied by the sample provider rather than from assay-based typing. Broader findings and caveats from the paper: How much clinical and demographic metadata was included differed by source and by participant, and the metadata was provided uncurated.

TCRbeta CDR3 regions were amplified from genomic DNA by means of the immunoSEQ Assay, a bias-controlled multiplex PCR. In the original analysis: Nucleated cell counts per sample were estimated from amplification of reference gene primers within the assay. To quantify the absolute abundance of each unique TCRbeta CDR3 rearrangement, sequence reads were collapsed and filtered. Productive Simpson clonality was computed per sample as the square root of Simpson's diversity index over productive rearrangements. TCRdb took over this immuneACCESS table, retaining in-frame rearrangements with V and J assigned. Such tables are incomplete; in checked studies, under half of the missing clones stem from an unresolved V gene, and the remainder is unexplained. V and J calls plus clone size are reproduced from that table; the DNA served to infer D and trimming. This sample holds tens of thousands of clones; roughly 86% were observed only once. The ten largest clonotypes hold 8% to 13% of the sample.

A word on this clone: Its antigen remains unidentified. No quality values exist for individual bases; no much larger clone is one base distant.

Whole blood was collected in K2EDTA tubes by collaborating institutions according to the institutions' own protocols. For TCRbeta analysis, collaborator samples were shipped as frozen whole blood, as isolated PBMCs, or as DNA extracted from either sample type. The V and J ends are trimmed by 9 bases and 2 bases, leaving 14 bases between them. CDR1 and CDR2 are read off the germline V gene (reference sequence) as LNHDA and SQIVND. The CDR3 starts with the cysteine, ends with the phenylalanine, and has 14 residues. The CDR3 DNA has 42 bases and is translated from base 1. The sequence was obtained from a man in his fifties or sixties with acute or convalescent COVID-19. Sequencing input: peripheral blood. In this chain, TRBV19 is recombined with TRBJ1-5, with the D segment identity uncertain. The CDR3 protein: CASRLDGGNQPQHF. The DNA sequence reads TGTGCCAGCCGCTTAGACGGGGGCAATCAGCCCCAGCATTTT. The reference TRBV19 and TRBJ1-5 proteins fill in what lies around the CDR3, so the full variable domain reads DGGITQSPKYLFRKEGQNVTLSCEQNLNHDAMYWYRQDPGQGLRLIYYSQIVNDFQKGDIAEGYSVSREKKESFPLTVTSAQKNPTAFYLCASRLDGGNQPQHFGDGTRLSIL.